The present entry profiles one TCR beta chain with its context. Use of 60 Vbeta and 13 Jbeta primers characterized the PCR. Profiled with immunoSEQ multiplex PCR; TCRdb holds only in-frame clones, not every one. The table shows 210,000 or so clones, with more than 60% occurring only once. The data derive from a study of cytomegalovirus exposure and HLA in healthy donors. From germline, CDR1 is SSHAT and CDR2 FNYEAQ (reference sequence). This CDR3 contains 17 residues. Trimming cost V 1 base and J 3 bases; bases outside gene matches: 6. The sample taken for sequencing was PBMCs. This clonotype was sampled from a girl aged 2 to 9 in good health and CMV-seronegative. V is TRBV7-7 and J is TRBJ2-5; 12 positions agree with TRBD2. The CDR3 here is CASSLGGRTSGKETQYF. In DNA, the CDR3 is TGTGCCAGCAGCTTAGGGGGAAGGACTAGCGGGAAAGAGACCCAGTACTTC.